The 27 T cell receptor beta chains listed next were all sequenced from one sample in a study of blood T cell repertoires in COVID-19. Only in-frame clones appear in the TCRdb table, and some are missing; sequencing was by immunoSEQ multiplex PCR. The sample contains about 100,000 clones, over 70% of which appear only once. Sequenced input: peripheral blood. These receptors came from a man at least 80 years old with acute or convalescent COVID-19.

The CDR3 loop is CASKNRELGETQYF. CDR3 DNA sequence: TGTGCCAGTAAAAACAGGGAGCTCGGGGAGACCCAGTACTTC. V gene TRBV19 combines with J gene TRBJ2-5; D perhaps matches TRBD1 (6 bases). Germline CDR1 is LNHDA and CDR2 is SQIVND (reference sequence). Trimming shortened V by 7 bases and J by 5 bases, and 17 bases separated the two germline ends. The CDR3 consists of 14 residues. Full variable domain (remainder filled in from reference TRBV19 and TRBJ2-5): DGGITQSPKYLFRKEGQNVTLSCEQNLNHDAMYWYRQDPGQGLRLIYYSQIVNDFQKGDIAEGYSVSREKKESFPLTVTSAQKNPTAFYLCASKNRELGETQYFGPGTRLLVL.

The chain combines TRBV12-2 with TRBJ1-5; TRBD1 is the table's D call and was not checked against the DNA. TRBV12-2 is listed as a pseudogene. This CDR3 is 20 amino acids long. The CDR3 reads CASRLPILGTGQKSNQPQHF. In nucleotides, the CDR3 is TGTGCAAGTCGCTTACCCATACTGGGGACAGGGCAAAAGAGCAATCAGCCCCAGCATTTT.

J is TRBJ2-5 and V is TRBV3-1 (or the pseudogene TRBV3-2), with D possibly matching TRBD1 (6 bases). The CDR3 contains 15 residues. Germline assignment: CDR1 LGHDT and CDR2 YNNKEL (reference sequence). V was shortened by 0 bases and J by 2 bases, with 10 bases between the two germline ends. The CDR3 protein is CASSQEVGGQETQYF. The CDR3 DNA sequence: TGTGCCAGCAGCCAAGAGGTAGGGGGACAAGAGACCCAGTACTTC.

The chain couples TRBV27 to TRBJ2-2, with D perhaps TRBD1 (6 bases). The CDR3 has 15 residues. Germline values: CDR1 MNHEY, CDR2 SMNVEV (reference sequence). V was pared by 2 bases and J by 12 bases, with 19 bases between. The CDR3 reads CASSLGTQGLQKLFF. Here the CDR3 DNA reads TGTGCCAGCAGTTTAGGAACGCAGGGGCTGCAGAAGCTGTTTTTT.

The chain links TRBV28 to TRBJ1-2, with 7 bases that match TRBD1. V shed 6 bases and J 7 bases; nucleotides not matched to a gene: 8. Germline CDR1 reads MDHEN; CDR2 reads SYDVKM. CDR3 size: 13 residues. CDR3 sequence: CASSHDRVSGYTF. The CDR3 nucleotides read TGTGCCAGCAGCCATGACAGGGTGTCTGGCTACACCTTC.

As DNA, the CDR3 is TGTGCCAGTAGTTTGACAGGGGGCAAAAATGAGCAGTTCTTC. It specifies CASSLTGGKNEQFF. This rearrangement joins TRBV19 to TRBJ2-1; 10 nucleotides line up with TRBD1. J lost 7 bases, V lost 5 bases, and 5 bases had no gene match. The CDR3 covers 14 residues. CDR1 and CDR2 from the germline V gene are LNHDA and SQIVND (reference sequence).

The V and J genes are TRBV6-1 and TRBJ1-5; the D is unclear. CDR1 is MNHNS, CDR2 SASEGT, per germline. Trimming left V 1 base short and J 6 bases short, with 7 bases between. This CDR3 has 13 amino acids. The CDR3 protein is CASSEVVGQPQHF. The CDR3 DNA reads TGTGCCAGCAGTGAAGTAGTTGGTCAGCCCCAGCATTTT.

V usage is TRBV7-9 and J usage is TRBJ1-6; TRBD1 aligns across 12 bases. This CDR3 has 17 amino acids. V gave up 1 base and J gave up 10 bases; unmatched junction bases: 8. Germline V gives CDR1 SEHNR, CDR2 FQNEAQ (reference sequence). CDR3 DNA sequence: TGTGCCAGCAGCTTAGGGGACAGGGGGCAAGGAAGCTCACCCCTCCACTTT. This sequence encodes CASSLGDRGQGSSPLHF.

This chain connects TRBV9 to TRBJ1-1; 9 bases are a match to TRBD1. Germline CDR1 and CDR2: SGDLS and YYNGEE. The J segment lost 0 bases and the V segment lost 8 bases, leaving 2 bases of the junction unmatched. This CDR3 spans 13 amino acids. The CDR3 region has the DNA TGTGCCAGTGGGACAGGGATGAACACTGAAGCTTTCTTT. Translated: CASGTGMNTEAFF.

The chain is built from TRBV25-1 and TRBJ2-7, with D hard to call. The CDR3 spans 12 residues. Germline loops: CDR1 MGHDK, CDR2 SYGVNS. V lost 6 bases and J 3 bases, leaving 9 bases between the germline ends. CDR3 sequence (DNA): TGTGCCAGCAGAGAGAACGACTACGAGCAGTACTTC. Protein product: CASRENDYEQYF.

V usage is TRBV19 and J usage is TRBJ2-5; 13 bases align to TRBD2. The CDR3 runs to 18 residues. CDR1 is LNHDA, CDR2 SQIVND, per germline (reference sequence). Trimming at V came to 4 bases and at J to 5 bases, leaving 13 bases not matched to a gene. CDR3 in DNA: TGTGCCAGTAGTACGAATGGACTAGCGGGGGCCGGGGGGGAGACCCAGTACTTC. Amino acids: CASSTNGLAGAGGETQYF. The entire variable domain, with the rest obtained from reference TRBV19 and TRBJ2-5, is as follows: DGGITQSPKYLFRKEGQNVTLSCEQNLNHDAMYWYRQDPGQGLRLIYYSQIVNDFQKGDIAEGYSVSREKKESFPLTVTSAQKNPTAFYLCASSTNGLAGAGGETQYFGPGTRLLVL.

This CDR3 reads CASSHQGVVVTDTQYF. CDR3 in DNA: TGCGCCAGCAGCCACCAGGGGGTGGTCGTAACAGATACGCAGTATTTT. The rearrangement joins TRBV4-1 to TRBJ2-3; 7 nucleotides align to TRBD1. This CDR3 comprises 16 residues. Germline V gives CDR1 MGHRA, CDR2 YSYEKL. J lost 3 bases, V lost 3 bases, and 9 bases had no gene match.

The CDR3 region has the DNA TGCAGCGTTGAAGATCAGGCGACAGGGTATGGCTACACCTTC. Its protein product is CSVEDQATGYGYTF. This chain connects TRBV29-1 to TRBJ1-2; 7 bases agree with TRBD1. Trimming cost V 0 bases and J 5 bases; bases outside gene matches: 6. Germline CDR1 is SQVTM and CDR2 is ANQGSEA. The CDR3 covers 14 residues.

The chain employs TRBV10-3 and TRBJ1-1, with 7 bases matching TRBD1. The CDR3 totals 17 residues. With V trimmed by 11 bases and J by 0 bases, 18 bases remained unmatched. Germline CDR1 reads ENHRY; CDR2 reads SYGVKD. The CDR3 sequence is CASHTGLGQLMNTEAFF. CDR3 DNA: TGTGCCTCACACACAGGCCTGGGACAGTTAATGAACACTGAAGCTTTCTTT.

This clone was seen a single time. V and J are TRBV2 and TRBJ1-2; the D is unclear. Germline V gene data show CDR1 as SNHLY and CDR2 as FYNNEI. CDR3 length: 11 amino acids. Trimming pared 4 bases from V and 6 bases from J, leaving 6 bases between. The DNA of the CDR3 is TGTGCCAGCAGTGTTTCCGATGGCTACACCTTC. This encodes CASSVSDGYTF.

The V call is TRBV9, the J call TRBJ1-1; D is possibly TRBD1 (6 bases). V lost 4 bases to trimming and J lost 0 bases, with 13 bases between them. The V gene's germline CDR1 is SGDLS and CDR2 YYNGEE. CDR3 length: 15 amino acids. The CDR3 sequence: CASSSQTGLNTEAFF. CDR3 sequence (DNA): TGTGCCAGCAGCTCACAAACAGGGTTGAACACTGAAGCTTTCTTT.

The J gene is TRBJ1-3, the V gene TRBV2; unclear D gene. Germline loops: CDR1 SNHLY, CDR2 FYNNEI. The CDR3 is 15 residues long. V lost 7 bases, J lost 8 bases, and 21 bases lay in between. The CDR3 loop is CASMTPRVAGDTIYF. In DNA form, the CDR3 reads TGTGCCAGCATGACCCCGCGGGTGGCGGGCGACACCATATATTTT.

V is TRBV11-2 and J is TRBJ2-5, with D possibly matching TRBD1 (6 bases). This CDR3 contains 15 residues. Germline V gene data show CDR1 as SGHAT and CDR2 as FQNNGV. V was pared by 4 bases and J by 2 bases, with 14 bases between. The CDR3 DNA reads TGTGCCAGCAGCTCACAGGGTGGGAAACAAGAGACCCAGTACTTC. Protein: CASSSQGGKQETQYF.

The chain uses TRBV18 and TRBJ1-5, with TRBD1 matching over 8 bases. The CDR3 is 15 residues long. CDR1 and CDR2 (germline): KGHSH, LQKENI. With 3 bases clipped from V and 3 bases from J, the junction kept 4 bases outside the gene matches. CDR3 DNA sequence: TGTGCCAGCTCACCCCACAGGGGGGACAATCAGCCCCAGCATTTT. Translation: CASSPHRGDNQPQHF.

The rearrangement joins TRBV20-1 to TRBJ2-1, with D hard to call. The CDR3 consists of 8 residues. Germline V gene data show CDR1 as DFQATT and CDR2 as SNEGSKA (reference sequence). The DNA for the CDR3 is TGCAGCGTATTGGAGCAGTTCTTC. This translates into CSVLEQFF.

The V gene is TRBV29-1, the J gene TRBJ2-7; D might be TRBD2 (5 bases). The ends were cut back, 5 bases at V and 2 bases at J, with 10 bases in the middle. The CDR3 loop spans 12 amino acids. Germline assignment: CDR1 SQVTM and CDR2 ANQGSEA. The CDR3 sequence is CSVTSGTYEQYF. The CDR3 nucleotides read TGCAGCGTTACTAGTGGGACCTACGAGCAGTACTTC.

Points on this clone: One base separates it from a far larger clone, so it is likely a read error. The genes are TRBV7-9 and TRBJ1-3; 7 bases fit TRBD1. CDR1 and CDR2 from the germline V gene are SEHNR and FQNEAQ (reference sequence). The CDR3 sequence is 14 residues long. V lost 5 bases and J lost 1; bases outside the gene matches: 2. CDR3 sequence (DNA): TGTGCCAGCAGCGAACAGGGGTCTGGAAACACCATATATTTT. Protein product: CASSEQGSGNTIYF. Full variable domain (outside the CDR3, taken from reference TRBV7-9 and TRBJ1-3): DTGVSQNPRHKITKRGQNVTFRCDPISEHNRLYWYRQTLGQGPEFLTYFQNEAQLEKSRLLSDRFSAERPKGSFSTLEIQRTEQGDSAMYLCASSEQGSGNTIYFGEGSWLTVV.

This clone has just one count. The CDR3 nucleotides read TGTGCCAGCAGCGTAGGACTCGGCTACACCTTC. This translates into CASSVGLGYTF. The chain links TRBV9 to TRBJ1-2; unclear D gene. This CDR3 is built from 11 residues. Looked up from germline, CDR1 is SGDLS and CDR2 is YYNGEE. Trimming shortened V by 0 bases and J by 8 bases, and 5 bases separated the two germline ends.

The chain uses TRBV19 and TRBJ1-4; D gene unclear. CDR3 length: 14 residues. Trimming removed 3 bases at V and 5 bases at J, with 10 bases between. CDR1 is LNHDA and CDR2 is SQIVND in the germline V gene (reference sequence). CDR3 sequence: CASSIRGGNEKLFF. The DNA of the CDR3 is TGTGCCAGTAGTATCCGGGGAGGGAATGAAAAACTGTTTTTT.

This chain joins TRBV27 and TRBJ2-7; a weak D match, TRBD2 (5 bases). The germline V gene encodes CDR1 MNHEY and CDR2 SMNVEV (reference sequence). The CDR3 runs to 15 residues. V was pared by 3 bases and J by 2 bases, with 14 bases between. The CDR3 loop is CASSLEEGEAYEQYF. The CDR3 nucleotides read TGTGCCAGCAGTTTGGAAGAGGGTGAGGCCTACGAGCAGTACTTC.

V gene TRBV19 combines with J gene TRBJ1-1, with 7 bases aligning to TRBD1. The CDR3 is 15 amino acids. Germline CDR1 and CDR2: LNHDA and SQIVND (reference sequence). V shed 4 bases, J shed 4 bases, and the junction held 9 bases outside the gene matches. CDR3 DNA: TGTGCCAGTAGTACCCTAGGGCAGGGGGGCACTGAAGCTTTCTTT. Its protein product is CASSTLGQGGTEAFF.

This chain links TRBV6-2 or TRBV6-3 with TRBJ1-2; TRBD1 aligns across 8 bases. The CDR3 is 14 residues long. From germline, CDR1 is MNHEY and CDR2 SVGEGT. V lost 6 bases and J lost 5; bases outside the gene matches: 8. In DNA, the CDR3 is TGTGCCAGCAGCGAGGACAGGGAGGTATATGGCTACACCTTC. Encoded protein: CASSEDREVYGYTF.